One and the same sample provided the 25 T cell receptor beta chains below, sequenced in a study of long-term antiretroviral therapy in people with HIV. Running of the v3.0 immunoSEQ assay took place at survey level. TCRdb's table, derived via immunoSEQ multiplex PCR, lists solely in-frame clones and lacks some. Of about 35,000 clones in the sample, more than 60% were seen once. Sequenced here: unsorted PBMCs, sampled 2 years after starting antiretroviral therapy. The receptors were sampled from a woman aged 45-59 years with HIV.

CDR3 sequence: CASSFKRDTEAFF. The CDR3 DNA is TGTGCCAGCAGCTTTAAGAGGGACACTGAAGCTTTCTTT. The chain joins TRBV5-4 to TRBJ1-1; D gene uncertain. Trimming shortened V by 2 bases and J by 3 bases, and 8 bases separated the two germline ends. Germline V gives CDR1 SGHNT, CDR2 YYREEE (reference sequence). The CDR3 sequence is 13 residues long. Using reference TRBV5-4 and TRBJ1-1 for the parts outside the CDR3, the full variable domain is ETGVTQSPTHLIKTRGQQVTLRCSSQSGHNTVSWYQQALGQGPQFIFQYYREEENGRGNFPPRFSGLQFPNYSSELNVNALELDDSALYLCASSFKRDTEAFFGQGTRLTVV.

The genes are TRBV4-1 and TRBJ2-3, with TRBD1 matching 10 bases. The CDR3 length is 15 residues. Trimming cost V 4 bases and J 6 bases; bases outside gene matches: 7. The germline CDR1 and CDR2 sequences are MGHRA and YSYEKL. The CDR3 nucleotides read TGCGCCAGCAGCCGAGGACAGGGGGAAGTCGATACGCAGTATTTT. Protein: CASSRGQGEVDTQYF.

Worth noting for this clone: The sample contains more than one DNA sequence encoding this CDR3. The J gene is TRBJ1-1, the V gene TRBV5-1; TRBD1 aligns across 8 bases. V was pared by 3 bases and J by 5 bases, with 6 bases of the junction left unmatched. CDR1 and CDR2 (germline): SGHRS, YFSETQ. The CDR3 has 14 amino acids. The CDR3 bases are TGCGCCAGCAGCTCCGGACAGGGTCGGACTGAAGCTTTCTTT. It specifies CASSSGQGRTEAFF.

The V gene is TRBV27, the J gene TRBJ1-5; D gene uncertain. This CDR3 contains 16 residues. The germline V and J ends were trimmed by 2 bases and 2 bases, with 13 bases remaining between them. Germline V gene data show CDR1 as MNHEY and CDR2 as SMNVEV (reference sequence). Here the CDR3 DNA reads TGTGCCAGCAGTTTAAGAGGGCCCGGCGGCAATCAGCCCCAGCATTTT. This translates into CASSLRGPGGNQPQHF.

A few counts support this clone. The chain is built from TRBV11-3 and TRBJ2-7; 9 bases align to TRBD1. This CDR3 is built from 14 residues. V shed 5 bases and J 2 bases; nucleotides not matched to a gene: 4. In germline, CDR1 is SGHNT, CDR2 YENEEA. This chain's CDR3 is CASSPGQGPYEQYF. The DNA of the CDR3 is TGTGCCAGCAGCCCCGGACAGGGGCCCTACGAGCAGTACTTC.

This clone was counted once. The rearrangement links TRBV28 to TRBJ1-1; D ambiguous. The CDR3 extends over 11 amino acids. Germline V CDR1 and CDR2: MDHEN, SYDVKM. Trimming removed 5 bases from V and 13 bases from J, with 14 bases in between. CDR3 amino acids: CASSRPPFVFF. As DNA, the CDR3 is TGTGCCAGCAGTCGACCCCCCTTTGTTTTCTTT.

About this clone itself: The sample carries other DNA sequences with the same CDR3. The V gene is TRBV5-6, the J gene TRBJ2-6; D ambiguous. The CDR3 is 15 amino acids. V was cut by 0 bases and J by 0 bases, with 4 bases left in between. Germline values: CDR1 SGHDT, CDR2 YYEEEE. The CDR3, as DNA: TGTGCCAGCAGCTTGGTGGGCTCTGGGGCCAACGTCCTGACTTTC. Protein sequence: CASSLVGSGANVLTF.

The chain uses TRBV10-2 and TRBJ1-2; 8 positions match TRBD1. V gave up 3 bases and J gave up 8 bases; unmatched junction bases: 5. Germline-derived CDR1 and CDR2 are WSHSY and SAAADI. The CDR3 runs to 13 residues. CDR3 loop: CASSEGTGYGYTF. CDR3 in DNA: TGCGCCAGCAGTGAAGGGACAGGCTACGGCTACACCTTC.

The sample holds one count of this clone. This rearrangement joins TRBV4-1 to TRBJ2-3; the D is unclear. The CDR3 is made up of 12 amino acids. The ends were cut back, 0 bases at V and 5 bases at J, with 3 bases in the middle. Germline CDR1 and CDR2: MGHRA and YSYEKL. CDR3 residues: CASSQDRDTQYF. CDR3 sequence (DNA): TGCGCCAGCAGCCAAGATAGAGATACGCAGTATTTT.

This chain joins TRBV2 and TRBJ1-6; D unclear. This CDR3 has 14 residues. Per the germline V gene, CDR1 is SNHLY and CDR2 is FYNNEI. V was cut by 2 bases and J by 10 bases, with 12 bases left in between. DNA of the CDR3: TGTGCCAGCAGTGAAATTGTGGTGGACTCACCCCTCCACTTT. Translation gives CASSEIVVDSPLHF.

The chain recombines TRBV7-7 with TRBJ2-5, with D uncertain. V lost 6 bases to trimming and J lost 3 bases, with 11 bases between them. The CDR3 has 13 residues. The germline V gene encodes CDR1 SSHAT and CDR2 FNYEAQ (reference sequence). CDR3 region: CASRGGDEETQYF. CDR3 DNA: TGTGCCAGCAGAGGTGGCGACGAAGAGACCCAGTACTTC.

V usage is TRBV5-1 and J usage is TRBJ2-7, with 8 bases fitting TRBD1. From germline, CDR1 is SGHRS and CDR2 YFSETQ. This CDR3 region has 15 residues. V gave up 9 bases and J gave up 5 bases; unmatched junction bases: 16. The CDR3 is CATSRDRRFYDEQYV. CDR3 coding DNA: TGCGCCACCTCTCGGGACAGGAGGTTCTACGACGAGCAGTACGTC.

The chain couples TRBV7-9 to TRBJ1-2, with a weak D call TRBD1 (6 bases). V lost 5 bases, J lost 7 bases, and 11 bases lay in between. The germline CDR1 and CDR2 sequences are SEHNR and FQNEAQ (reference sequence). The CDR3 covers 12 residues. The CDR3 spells CASSGWTAGYTF. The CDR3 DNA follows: TGTGCCAGCAGCGGATGGACAGCTGGCTACACCTTC. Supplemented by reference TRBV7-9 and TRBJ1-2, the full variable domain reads DTGVSQNPRHKITKRGQNVTFRCDPISEHNRLYWYRQTLGQGPEFLTYFQNEAQLEKSRLLSDRFSAERPKGSFSTLEIQRTEQGDSAMYLCASSGWTAGYTFGSGTRLTVV.

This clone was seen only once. The chain's CDR3 is CASKGLYQETQYF. CDR3 bases: TGCGCCAGCAAGGGACTGTACCAAGAGACCCAGTACTTC. V is TRBV5-1 and J is TRBJ2-5; the D gene is possibly TRBD2 (6 bases). Trimming shortened V by 6 bases and J by 0 bases, and 9 bases separated the two germline ends. Germline CDR1 and CDR2: SGHRS and YFSETQ. The CDR3 runs to 13 residues.

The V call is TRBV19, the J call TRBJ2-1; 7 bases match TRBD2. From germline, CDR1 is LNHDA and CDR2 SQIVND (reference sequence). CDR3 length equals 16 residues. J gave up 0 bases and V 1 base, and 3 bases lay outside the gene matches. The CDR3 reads CASSIAGGGSYNEQFF. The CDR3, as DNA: TGTGCCAGTAGTATAGCGGGGGGAGGCTCCTACAATGAGCAGTTCTTC.

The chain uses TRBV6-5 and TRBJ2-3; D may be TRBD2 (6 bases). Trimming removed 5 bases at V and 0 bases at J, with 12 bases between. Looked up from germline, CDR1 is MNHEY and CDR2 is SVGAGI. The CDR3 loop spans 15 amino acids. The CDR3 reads CASSQTRASTDTQYF. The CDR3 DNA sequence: TGTGCCAGCAGTCAGACTAGGGCTAGCACAGATACGCAGTATTTT.

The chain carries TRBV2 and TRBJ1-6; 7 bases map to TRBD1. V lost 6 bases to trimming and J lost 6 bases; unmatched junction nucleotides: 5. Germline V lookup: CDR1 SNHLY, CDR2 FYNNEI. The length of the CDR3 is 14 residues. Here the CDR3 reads CASRKQGINSPLHF. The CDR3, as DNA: TGTGCCAGCAGGAAACAGGGGATTAATTCACCCCTCCACTTT.

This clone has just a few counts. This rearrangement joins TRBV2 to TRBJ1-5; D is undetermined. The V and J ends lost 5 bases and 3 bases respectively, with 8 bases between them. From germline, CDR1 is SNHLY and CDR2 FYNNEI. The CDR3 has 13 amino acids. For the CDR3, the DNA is TGTGCCAGCAGTTCTTACCCCAATCAGCCCCAGCATTTT. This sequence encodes CASSSYPNQPQHF.

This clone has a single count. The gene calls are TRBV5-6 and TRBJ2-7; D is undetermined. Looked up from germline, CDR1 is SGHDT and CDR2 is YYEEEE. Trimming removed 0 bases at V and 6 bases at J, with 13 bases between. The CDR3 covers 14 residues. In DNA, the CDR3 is TGTGCCAGCAGCTTGGCCCTTAGCTTAGGCGAGCAGTACTTC. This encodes CASSLALSLGEQYF. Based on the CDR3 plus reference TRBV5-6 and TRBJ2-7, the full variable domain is DAGVTQSPTHLIKTRGQQVTLRCSPKSGHDTVSWYQQALGQGPQFIFQYYEEEERQRGNFPDRFSGHQFPNYSSELNVNALLLGDSALYLCASSLALSLGEQYFGPGTRLTVT.

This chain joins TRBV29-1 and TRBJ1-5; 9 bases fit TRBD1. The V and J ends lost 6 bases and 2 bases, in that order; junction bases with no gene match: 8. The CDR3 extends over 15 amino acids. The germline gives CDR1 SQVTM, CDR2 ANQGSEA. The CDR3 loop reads CSVVEQGAGNQPQHF. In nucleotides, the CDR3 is TGCAGCGTGGTAGAACAGGGGGCTGGCAATCAGCCCCAGCATTTT. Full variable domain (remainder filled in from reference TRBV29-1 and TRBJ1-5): SAVISQKPSRDICQRGTSLTIQCQVDSQVTMMFWYRQQPGQSLTLIATANQGSEATYESGFVIDKFPISRPNLTFSTLTVSNMSPEDSSIYLCSVVEQGAGNQPQHFGDGTRLSIL.

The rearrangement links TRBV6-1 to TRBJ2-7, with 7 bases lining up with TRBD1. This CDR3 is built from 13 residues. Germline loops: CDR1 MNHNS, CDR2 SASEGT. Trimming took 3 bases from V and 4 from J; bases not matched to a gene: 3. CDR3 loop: CASSDRDSYEQYF. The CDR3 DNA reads TGTGCCAGCAGTGACCGGGACAGTTACGAGCAGTACTTC.

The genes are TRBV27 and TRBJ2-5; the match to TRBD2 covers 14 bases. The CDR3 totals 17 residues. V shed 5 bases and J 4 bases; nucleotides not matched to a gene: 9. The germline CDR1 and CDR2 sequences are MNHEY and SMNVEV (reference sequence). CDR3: CASSPRLAGGLRETQYF. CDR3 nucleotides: TGTGCCAGCAGTCCTCGACTAGCGGGGGGGCTGAGAGAGACCCAGTACTTC.

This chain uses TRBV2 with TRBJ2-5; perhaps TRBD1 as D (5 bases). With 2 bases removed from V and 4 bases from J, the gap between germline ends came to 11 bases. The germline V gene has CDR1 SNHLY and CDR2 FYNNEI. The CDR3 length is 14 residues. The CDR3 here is CASSERAGRETQYF. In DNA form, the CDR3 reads TGTGCCAGCAGTGAACGCGCAGGGCGAGAGACCCAGTACTTC.

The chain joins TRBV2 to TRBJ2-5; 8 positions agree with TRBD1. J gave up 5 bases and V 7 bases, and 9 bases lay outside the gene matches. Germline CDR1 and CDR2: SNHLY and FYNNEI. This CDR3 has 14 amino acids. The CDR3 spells CASMPGQASETQYF. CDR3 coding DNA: TGTGCCAGCATGCCGGGACAGGCATCGGAGACCCAGTACTTC.

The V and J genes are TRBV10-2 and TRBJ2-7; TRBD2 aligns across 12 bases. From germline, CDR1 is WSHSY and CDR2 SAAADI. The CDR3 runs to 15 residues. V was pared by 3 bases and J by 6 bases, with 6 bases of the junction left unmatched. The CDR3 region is CASSEIRLAGVEQYF. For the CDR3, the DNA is TGCGCCAGCAGTGAAATAAGACTAGCGGGGGTCGAGCAGTACTTC.